This TCR beta chain was recovered during a study of T cell repertoires in cytomegalovirus infection (dated by TCRdb to about 2019). General notes on the study: The peptide stimulations were aimed at well-studied HLA-B-restricted epitopes as well as recently identified HLA-C-restricted CMV epitopes, whose presentation resists viral immunomodulation. Donor HLA type was relevant to the analysis, because carriage of CMV infection together with the matching HLA type was indicated by public TCR beta signatures.

The sequencer was an Illumina HiSeq 1500. TCRdb reanalyzed the raw reads on its own, using fastp at Q25 for trimming and MiXCR for clone calling, and kept in-frame beta chains. Every CDR3 protein is listed once, alongside the most common genes and DNA of its rows. Present in this sample are hundreds of thousands of distinct CDR3 sequences, roughly 33% of which were seen just once. The top ten hold roughly an eighth of the sample. The CDR3 has 15 amino acids, counting the end cysteine and phenylalanine. CDR3 DNA is the only sequence kept; it has 45 bases, read in frame from the first base. CDR1 and CDR2 are drawn from the germline V gene: MNHEY, SVGAGI. The germline V end is reduced by 4 bases and the J end by 7 bases; junction bases left unmatched: 9. Paper-wide results and their limitations: In both this cohort and an independent cohort of a few hundred donors, the cumulative frequency of public TCR beta family members distinguished carriers of CMV infection plus the relevant HLA type. The ex vivo response was dominated by HLA-C-restricted CMV-specific TCR beta clonotypes, and the single most frequent clonotype in two of eight donors was supplied by these HLA-C-restricted clonotypes.

Taken with the paper, the label for treatment or condition translates to: in vitro stimulation with specific CMV peptide epitopes to enrich CMV-specific T cells. On this clonotype itself: The specificity of this receptor is unknown. Base quality data are lacking; no much larger clone is found one base away.

This receptor was identified in a human donor in good health (CMV status not recorded). Some clones in this sample may be carry-over from other donors' samples. The starting material was cultured CD8+ T cells from PBMCs, obtained from culture after CMV antigen stimulation. The chain joins TRBV6-5 to TRBJ1-5; TRBD1 aligns with 8 central bases. The sequence in DNA is TGTGCCAGCAGTTCAGGGGGCGGGTGGGAACAGCCCCAGCATTTT. The encoded protein is CASSSGGGWEQPQHF.